What follows are 13 T cell receptor beta chains derived from one specimen sequenced in a study of CD4+ T cells in melanoma. Measured with immunoSEQ multiplex PCR; TCRdb has only the in-frame clones, and not every one. The sample has 9,400 or so clones, more than 60% seen once. The sequencing sample was made of cells from a culture (not recorded whether cultured in vitro). The receptors originated from a human donor with melanoma.

This clone was seen a few times. This chain connects TRBV9 to TRBJ2-1; D may correspond to TRBD1 or TRBD2 (5 bases each). This CDR3 has 15 amino acids. The V end lost 2 bases, the J end lost 3 bases, and 12 bases lay between the germline ends. Germline assignment: CDR1 SGDLS and CDR2 YYNGEE. This CDR3 is CASSVAGALYNEQFF. CDR3 bases: TGTGCCAGCAGCGTGGCCGGGGCCCTCTACAATGAGCAGTTCTTC.

The V and J genes are TRBV4-1 and TRBJ2-7; D may be TRBD2 (5 bases). The V gene's germline CDR1 is MGHRA and CDR2 YSYEKL. V lost 1 base to trimming and J lost 2 bases, with 12 bases between them. This CDR3 contains 15 residues. The CDR3 region is CASSQARTEAYEQYF. DNA of the CDR3: TGCGCCAGCAGCCAAGCAAGGACGGAGGCCTACGAGCAGTACTTC.

The table lists this clone with a few counts. This rearrangement joins TRBV6-2 or TRBV6-3 to TRBJ1-3, with D possibly matching TRBD1 (5 bases). Trimming cost V 5 bases and J 0 bases, with 8 bases left between them. This CDR3 comprises 14 residues. Germline V gene data show CDR1 as MNHEY and CDR2 as SVGEGT. As DNA, the CDR3 is TGTGCCAGCAGTCGGGGGAACTCTGGAAACACCATATATTTT. Its translation is CASSRGNSGNTIYF.

The chain uses TRBV2 and TRBJ1-2; D is uncertain. V lost 2 bases and J 5 bases, leaving 12 bases between the germline ends. Germline CDR1 is SNHLY and CDR2 is FYNNEI. The CDR3 is 14 amino acids. The CDR3 is CASSEPVRVYGYTF. Here the CDR3 DNA reads TGTGCCAGCAGTGAACCGGTACGTGTGTATGGCTACACCTTC. The full variable domain, in which reference TRBV2 and TRBJ1-2 provide the parts outside the CDR3, is EPEVTQTPSHQVTQMGQEVILRCVPISNHLYFYWYRQILGQKVEFLVSFYNNEISEKSEIFDDQFSVERPDGSNFTLKIRSTKLEDSAMYFCASSEPVRVYGYTFGSGTRLTVV.

The rearrangement joins TRBV4-2 to TRBJ2-1; 11 positions agree with TRBD2. CDR3 length: 16 residues. Germline CDR1 LGHNA, CDR2 YNFKEQ. V lost 1 base, J lost 4 bases, and 3 bases stayed unmatched. This CDR3 is CASSQVLAGAYNEQFF. DNA of the CDR3: TGTGCCAGCAGCCAAGTACTAGCGGGGGCATACAATGAGCAGTTCTTC.

The chain employs TRBV5-1 and TRBJ2-2; D is perhaps TRBD2 (6 bases). V was cut by 0 bases and J by 7 bases, with 22 bases left in between. Per the germline V gene, CDR1 is SGHRS and CDR2 is YFSETQ. This CDR3 comprises 18 residues. The CDR3, as DNA: TGCGCCAGCAGCTTGGCCACTGGGGCGGCAGCCGGGAGCGGGGAGCTGTTTTTT. Protein sequence: CASSLATGAAAGSGELFF. The entire variable domain, with the rest obtained from reference TRBV5-1 and TRBJ2-2, is as follows: KAGVTQTPRYLIKTRGQQVTLSCSPISGHRSVSWYQQTPGQGLQFLFEYFSETQRNKGNFPGRFSGRQFSNSRSEMNVSTLELGDSALYLCASSLATGAAAGSGELFFGEGSRLTVL.

The chain combines TRBV4-1 with TRBJ1-6; D gene ambiguous. V was trimmed by 2 bases and J by 3 bases, leaving 11 bases between them. The V gene's germline CDR1 is MGHRA and CDR2 YSYEKL. The CDR3 has 16 amino acids. CDR3 protein: CASSQHSGIYNSPLHF. The CDR3 DNA reads TGCGCCAGCAGCCAACACTCCGGGATCTATAATTCACCCCTCCACTTT.

This clone was seen more than once but under ten times. The chain couples TRBV7-3 to TRBJ1-1; D unresolved. The germline V gene has CDR1 SGHTA and CDR2 FQGTGA. This CDR3 is built from 14 residues. Trimming cost V 3 bases and J 2 bases, with 10 bases left between them. The CDR3 DNA is TGTGCCAGCAGCTTCAGTATCGGCAACACTGAAGCTTTCTTT. Translated, it gives CASSFSIGNTEAFF.

This clone has a handful of counts. V and J are TRBV5-1 and TRBJ1-3, with D uncertain. Germline assignment: CDR1 SGHRS and CDR2 YFSETQ. The CDR3 has 15 residues. V lost 6 bases, J lost 2 bases, and 15 bases lay in between. CDR3 nucleotides: TGCGCCAGCACCGACCCGGGTGGACCTGGAAACACCATATATTTT. Its protein is CASTDPGGPGNTIYF.

The chain joins TRBV18 to TRBJ1-1, with a weak D call TRBD1 (5 bases). This CDR3 is built from 13 residues. Between the trimmed V and J ends, which lost 6 bases and 9 bases, there was a span of 17 bases. Germline V lookup: CDR1 KGHSH, CDR2 LQKENI. The CDR3 reads CASSAGQRDQAFF. The CDR3 region has the DNA TGTGCCAGCTCCGCAGGGCAGAGAGATCAAGCTTTCTTT.

The chain uses TRBV18 and TRBJ1-3; no reliable D call. There are 17 residues in the CDR3. Trimming left V 3 bases short and J 8 bases short, with 23 bases between. Per the germline V gene, CDR1 is KGHSH and CDR2 is LQKENI. CDR3 DNA: TGTGCCAGCTCACCTGTAATCTCTGGAAACACCGGGGACACCATATATTTT. The encoded protein is CASSPVISGNTGDTIYF.

This rearrangement joins TRBV4-1 to TRBJ1-4; D not resolved. This CDR3 is 17 amino acids long. With 4 bases removed from V and 4 bases from J, the gap between germline ends came to 19 bases. Germline CDR1 and CDR2: MGHRA and YSYEKL. The CDR3 sequence is CASSPPPFNSYNEKLFF. CDR3 nucleotides: TGCGCCAGCAGCCCTCCCCCTTTTAATTCTTATAATGAAAAACTGTTTTTT.

This sequence joins TRBV19 and TRBJ2-5, with D possibly matching TRBD2 (6 bases). CDR1 is LNHDA and CDR2 is SQIVND in the germline V gene (reference sequence). The length of the CDR3 is 15 residues. V dropped 5 bases and J dropped 2 bases, with 15 bases sitting between them. The CDR3: CASSGVSAGQETQYF. CDR3 coding DNA: TGTGCCAGTAGTGGGGTATCTGCGGGGCAAGAGACCCAGTACTTC.